This note documents a single T cell receptor beta chain sequence. The antigen remains undetermined. The data were obtained in a study of Ad26.COV2.S vaccination and SARS-CoV-2 variants. In the study overall: The Ad26.COV2.S arm of the COV1001 trial was where the donor was placed. The study, taken as a whole, reports: Overall T cell responses may have been underestimated by the analyses of TCR breadth and depth.

V was shortened by 9 bases and J by 4 bases, with 25 bases between the two germline ends. This CDR3 spans 16 amino acids. Germline V CDR1 and CDR2: SGHNT, YENEEA. The treatment: approximately 18 received Ad26.COV2.S at low or high dose, single or two shots; about 5 received placebo; per-sample allocation not given. Sample collection was performed on day 63 after the first vaccine or placebo injection. The table came from immunoSEQ multiplex PCR; TCRdb's copy has only in-frame clones and leaves some out. Of a few hundred thousand clones listed, about 92% were seen once; the top ten hold less than 2%. This sequence joins TRBV11-3 and TRBJ2-7; D possibly corresponds to TRBD1 (6 bases). The sample was peripheral blood, taken in a trial of Ad26.COV2.S vaccine versus placebo. This sequence was found in a person aged 18-65 years who received the Ad26.COV2.S COVID-19 vaccine or a placebo. CDR3 sequence (DNA): TGTGCCAGGATGCAAACAGGGATAGATCTCGGGTACGAGCAGTACTTC. It is translated as CARMQTGIDLGYEQYF.